The 13 T cell receptor beta chains in this list originate from one sample, sequenced in a study of blood T cell repertoires in COVID-19. Profiled with immunoSEQ multiplex PCR; TCRdb holds only in-frame clones, not every one. In the table there are some 250,000 clones, roughly four fifths of which are singletons. Sequencing used peripheral blood. Receptor source: a man between 50 and 59 years old with active or convalescent COVID-19.

The chain links TRBV5-4 to TRBJ2-1; unclear D gene. The germline V gene encodes CDR1 SGHNT and CDR2 YYREEE (reference sequence). V gave up 1 base and J gave up 8 bases, with 7 bases separating them. This CDR3 region has 12 residues. CDR3 region: CASSLRVDEQFF. DNA of the CDR3: TGTGCCAGCAGCTTGAGAGTTGATGAGCAGTTCTTC. Full variable domain (missing parts from reference TRBV5-4 and TRBJ2-1): ETGVTQSPTHLIKTRGQQVTLRCSSQSGHNTVSWYQQALGQGPQFIFQYYREEENGRGNFPPRFSGLQFPNYSSELNVNALELDDSALYLCASSLRVDEQFFGPGTRLTVL.

The V call is TRBV5-4, the J call TRBJ1-2; D unresolved. The CDR3 loop spans 13 amino acids. Trimming shortened V by 4 bases and J by 5 bases, and 12 bases separated the two germline ends. CDR1 and CDR2 (germline): SGHNT, YYREEE (reference sequence). Written as DNA, the CDR3 is TGTGCCAGCAGCCGACCCCCGGGGTATGGCTACACCTTC. Residues: CASSRPPGYGYTF.

This clone occurred a few times. The chain is built from TRBV5-6 and TRBJ1-4; a possible D gene is TRBD1 (6 bases). The CDR3 contains 16 residues. Trimming took 2 bases from V and 5 from J, leaving 16 bases between them. The germline V gene has CDR1 SGHDT and CDR2 YYEEEE. CDR3 DNA: TGTGCCAGCAGCTTTTTACTGCATGGGGGCAATGAAAAACTGTTTTTT. Its translation is CASSFLLHGGNEKLFF.

The gene calls are TRBV6-4 and TRBJ2-7; TRBD1 matches at 8 bases. V lost 7 bases to trimming and J lost 2 bases; unmatched junction nucleotides: 1. Per the germline V gene, CDR1 is MRHNA and CDR2 is SNTAGT. CDR3 size: 12 residues. DNA for the CDR3: TGTGCCAGCAAGGACAGGGCCTACGAGCAGTACTTC. Translated, it gives CASKDRAYEQYF.

J is TRBJ1-2 and V is TRBV25-1; 10 bases align to TRBD1. The CDR3 has 15 amino acids. Losses at the gene ends were 5 bases for V and 4 bases for J; bases not matched to a gene: 7. Germline assignment: CDR1 MGHDK and CDR2 SYGVNS. In nucleotides, the CDR3 is TGTGCCAGCAGTCCTAGGACAGGGGGGGGCTATGGCTACACCTTC. Translated: CASSPRTGGGYGYTF.

The V call is TRBV7-2, the J call TRBJ2-2; D possibly corresponds to TRBD2 (5 bases). V lost 2 bases to trimming and J lost 7 bases, with 14 bases between them. CDR1 is SGHTA and CDR2 is FQGNSA in the germline V gene. The CDR3 is 15 amino acids. The CDR3 nucleotides are TGTGCCAGCAGCTTATTCCCTAGCCGGGGCGGGGAGCTGTTTTTT. As protein: CASSLFPSRGGELFF.

This chain links TRBV21-1 with TRBJ2-3; the table gives TRBD2 as D, unverified against the DNA. TRBV21-1 counts as a pseudogene. CDR3 length: 17 residues. CDR3 protein: CASSKDQAGRVTDTQYF. The DNA of the CDR3 is TGTGCCAGCAGCAAAGATCAGGCAGGGAGGGTCACAGATACGCAGTATTTT.

The J gene is TRBJ1-2, the V gene TRBV7-6, with TRBD1 matching over 7 bases. The V segment lost 2 bases and the J segment 8 bases; nucleotides outside the gene matches: 8. Germline V CDR1 and CDR2: SGHVS, FNYEAQ. CDR3 length: 14 residues. CDR3 residues: CASSLQLGQDGYTF. The CDR3 nucleotides are TGTGCCAGCAGCTTACAACTCGGACAGGACGGCTACACCTTC.

This clone was seen just once. This rearrangement joins TRBV5-4 to TRBJ2-5; 9 nucleotides match TRBD2. The germline gives CDR1 SGHNT, CDR2 YYREEE (reference sequence). V trimming: 0 bases; J trimming: 2 bases; junction bases outside the gene matches: 5. The CDR3 loop spans 16 amino acids. As DNA, the CDR3 is TGTGCCAGCAGCTTGGCTAGCGGGGTCGGTCAAGAGACCCAGTACTTC. It translates to CASSLASGVGQETQYF.

J is TRBJ1-2 and V is TRBV5-6; D is unresolved. Germline V CDR1 and CDR2: SGHDT, YYEEEE. Trimming left V 4 bases short and J 5 bases short, with 12 bases between. This CDR3 contains 13 residues. CDR3 nucleotide sequence: TGTGCCAGCAGCCCCCGGGATAAATATGGCTACACCTTC. Protein: CASSPRDKYGYTF.

About this clone itself: The same CDR3 can be traced to other DNA sequences in this sample. This rearrangement joins TRBV9 to TRBJ1-1; 9 bases are a match to TRBD1. After removal of 2 bases from V and 1 base from J, the junction contained 0 bases not matched to a gene. Germline V gives CDR1 SGDLS, CDR2 YYNGEE. This CDR3 has 14 amino acids. In DNA, the CDR3 is TGTGCCAGCAGCGTGACAGGGGGGAACACTGAAGCTTTCTTT. As protein: CASSVTGGNTEAFF.

The chain is built from TRBV4-2 and TRBJ2-3, with 9 bases identical to TRBD2. Germline CDR1 and CDR2: LGHNA and YNFKEQ. V lost 0 bases and J lost 5; bases outside the gene matches: 6. CDR3 size: 16 residues. In DNA, the CDR3 is TGTGCCAGCAGCCAAGAAGGCGGGGGGGCCGGAGATACGCAGTATTTT. Translated: CASSQEGGGAGDTQYF.

V and J are TRBV29-1 and TRBJ1-2; TRBD1 matches 7 bases. Per the germline V gene, CDR1 is SQVTM and CDR2 is ANQGSEA. After removal of 6 bases from V and 0 bases from J, the junction contained 4 bases not matched to a gene. This CDR3 spans 13 amino acids. For the CDR3, the DNA is TGCAGCGTCGGACAGGCATCTAACTATGGCTACACCTTC. Translated, it gives CSVGQASNYGYTF.